These T cell receptor beta chains were read from a single sample in a study of glioma-infiltrating T cells after dendritic cell vaccination. Some clones are missing from TCRdb's copy, which holds only in-frame ones; the method was immunoSEQ multiplex PCR. The table has roughly 3,500 clones, 80% to 95% seen once. The starting material was blood, obtained before dendritic cell vaccination. The source of these receptors is a human donor with glioblastoma. Each CDR3 is given with its conserved first and last residue. D genes are given only for firm matches. Clone size is not always given. Where it is, it says once, few, many or a class for expanded clones.

D: .
J: TRBJ2-5
size: .
V: TRBV5-1
CDR3: CASSLGRETQYF
DNA: TGCGCCAGCAGCTTGGGCCGGGAGACCCAGTACTTC

D: TRBD1
J: TRBJ1-2
size: once
V: TRBV6-5
CDR3: CASRSDRDYGYTF
DNA: TGTGCCAGCAGATCTGACAGGGATTATGGCTACACCTTC

D: .
J: TRBJ1-4
size: .
V: TRBV6-6
CDR3: CASSYSMDSINEKLFF
DNA: TGTGCCAGCAGTTACTCGATGGACAGCATCAATGAAAAACTGTTTTTT

D: .
J: TRBJ1-2
size: .
V: TRBV4-3
CDR3: CASSQEQGSGYTF
DNA: TGCGCCAGCAGCCAGGAACAGGGTTCTGGCTACACCTTC

D: .
J: TRBJ1-1
size: .
V: TRBV5-8
CDR3: CASSPWGGTEAFF
DNA: TGTGCCAGCAGCCCGTGGGGGGGCACTGAAGCTTTCTTT

D: .
J: TRBJ2-1
size: .
V: TRBV11-2
CDR3: CASSRQNWDEQFF
DNA: TGTGCCAGCAGTCGACAAAATTGGGATGAGCAGTTCTTC

D: TRBD1
J: TRBJ1-5
size: .
V: TRBV9
CDR3: CASSVDQGDQPQHF
DNA: TGTGCCAGCAGCGTAGATCAGGGGGATCAGCCCCAGCATTTT

D: TRBD2
J: TRBJ2-7
size: .
V: TRBV7-2
CDR3: CASSLRASGRPPYEQYF
DNA: TGTGCCAGCAGCTTAAGGGCTAGCGGGAGGCCCCCATACGAGCAGTACTTC

D: TRBD2
J: TRBJ2-7
size: .
V: TRBV5-1
CDR3: CASSGGEGLGYEQYF
DNA: TGCGCCAGCAGCGGGGGGGAGGGTTTGGGGTACGAGCAGTACTTC

D: TRBD2
J: TRBJ2-5
size: .
V: TRBV4-2
CDR3: CASSPQPETSGLETQYF
DNA: TGTGCCAGCAGCCCGCAACCCGAGACTAGCGGACTAGAGACCCAGTACTTC

D: .
J: TRBJ2-7
size: .
V: TRBV25-1
CDR3: CASKSDRSSYEQYF
DNA: TGTGCCAGCAAATCCGACAGGAGCTCCTACGAGCAGTACTTC

D: TRBD1
J: TRBJ2-1
size: .
V: TRBV29-1
CDR3: CSADRGHPNEQFF
DNA: TGCAGCGCGGACAGGGGGCACCCCAATGAGCAGTTCTTC

D: .
J: TRBJ2-1
size: .
V: TRBV2
CDR3: CASTLGVAAYNEQFF
DNA: TGTGCCAGCACTCTGGGGGTAGCGGCCTACAATGAGCAGTTCTTC

D: TRBD1
J: TRBJ1-2
size: once
V: TRBV5-5
CDR3: CASSNLLGTGGYTF
DNA: TGTGCCAGCAGCAACCTGCTAGGGACAGGAGGCTACACCTTC

D: .
J: TRBJ2-6
size: .
V: TRBV28
CDR3: CASSLTGDSGANVLTF
DNA: TGTGCCAGCAGTTTAACGGGGGACTCTGGGGCCAACGTCCTGACTTTC

D: TRBD1
J: TRBJ2-1
size: .
V: TRBV30
CDR3: CAWMGDRRGSYNEQFF
DNA: TGTGCCTGGATGGGGGACAGAAGGGGCTCCTACAATGAGCAGTTCTTC

D: .
J: TRBJ1-1
size: .
V: TRBV18
CDR3: CASSPLRNTEAFF
DNA: TGTGCCAGCTCACCACTCAGGAACACTGAAGCTTTCTTT

D: .
J: TRBJ1-1
size: .
V: TRBV6-6
CDR3: CANKGGAGTEAFF
DNA: TGTGCCAACAAGGGGGGGGCCGGCACTGAAGCTTTCTTT

D: TRBD1
J: TRBJ2-2
size: .
V: TRBV27
CDR3: CASSLGGTGVRGELFF
DNA: TGTGCCAGCAGTTTGGGTGGGACAGGGGTTCGCGGGGAGCTGTTTTTT

D: .
J: TRBJ1-5
size: .
V: TRBV30
CDR3: CAWSGALYQPQHF
DNA: TGTGCCTGGAGTGGGGCTCTATATCAGCCCCAGCATTTT

D: TRBD2
J: TRBJ2-7
size: .
V: TRBV10-2
CDR3: CASKRWTSGKSYEQYF
DNA: TGCGCCAGCAAGCGGTGGACTAGCGGGAAATCCTACGAGCAGTACTTC

D: .
J: TRBJ1-4
size: few
V: TRBV28
CDR3: CASSLVGEGEKLFF
DNA: TGTGCCAGCAGTTTGGTAGGGGAAGGGGAAAAACTGTTTTTT

D: .
J: TRBJ1-1
size: once
V: TRBV5-1
CDR3: CASSFGGVNTEAFF
DNA: TGCGCCAGCAGCTTCGGCGGAGTGAACACTGAAGCTTTCTTT

D: .
J: TRBJ2-1
size: .
V: TRBV5-6
CDR3: CASSAGVLPYNEQFF
DNA: TGTGCCAGCAGCGCAGGGGTCCTGCCCTACAATGAGCAGTTCTTC

D: TRBD1
J: TRBJ1-3
size: .
V: TRBV29-1
CDR3: CSVAPGTGGNTIYF
DNA: TGCAGCGTTGCCCCCGGGACAGGAGGAAACACCATATATTTT

D: .
J: TRBJ1-2
size: .
V: TRBV27
CDR3: CASSLSAVNGYTF
DNA: TGTGCCAGCAGTTTATCGGCGGTAAATGGCTACACCTTC

D: TRBD2
J: TRBJ2-7
size: .
V: TRBV6-5
CDR3: CASSYRLADSSYEQYF
DNA: TGTGCCAGCAGTTACCGACTAGCGGACTCGTCCTACGAGCAGTACTTC

D: .
J: TRBJ2-1
size: .
V: TRBV6-5
CDR3: CASSYSEREDEQFF
DNA: TGTGCCAGCAGTTACAGTGAAAGGGAGGATGAGCAGTTCTTC

D: .
J: TRBJ2-1
size: .
V: TRBV10-3
CDR3: CAISETTPGDKGYNEQFF
DNA: TGTGCCATCAGTGAGACTACCCCAGGGGACAAGGGGTACAATGAGCAGTTCTTC

D: TRBD1
J: TRBJ2-2
size: .
V: TRBV5-1
CDR3: CASSWPGTGGVTGELFF
DNA: TGCGCCAGCAGCTGGCCCGGAACAGGGGGCGTTACCGGGGAGCTGTTTTTT

D: .
J: TRBJ1-4
size: .
V: TRBV9
CDR3: CASSVGAGTNEKLFF
DNA: TGTGCCAGCAGCGTGGGGGCAGGAACTAATGAAAAACTGTTTTTT

D: .
J: TRBJ2-1
size: once
V: TRBV7-9
CDR3: CASRLYNEQFF
DNA: TGTGCCAGCAGACTTTACAATGAGCAGTTCTTC

D: TRBD1
J: TRBJ1-2
size: .
V: TRBV5-1
CDR3: CASSANPGGTGHF
DNA: TGCGCCAGCAGCGCCAACCCAGGGGGTACAGGCCACTTC

D: .
J: TRBJ2-7
size: .
V: TRBV5-1
CDR3: CASRNSYEQYF
DNA: TGCGCCAGCAGAAACAGCTACGAGCAGTACTTC

D: .
J: TRBJ2-3
size: .
V: TRBV27
CDR3: CASSFSKDTQYF
DNA: TGTGCCAGCAGTTTTAGTAAAGATACGCAGTATTTT

D: TRBD1
J: TRBJ1-4
size: once
V: TRBV28
CDR3: CASSTRQGVIPEKLFF
DNA: TGTGCCAGCAGCACCAGACAGGGGGTGATCCCCGAAAAACTGTTTTTT

D: TRBD2
J: TRBJ2-4
size: once
V: TRBV28
CDR3: CASSRRAGVENIQYF
DNA: TGTGCCAGCAGTAGGAGAGCGGGAGTTGAAAACATTCAGTACTTC

D: TRBD2
J: TRBJ2-1
size: .
V: TRBV4-2
CDR3: CASSQDRLAGGEQFF
DNA: TGTGCCAGCAGCCAAGACCGCCTAGCGGGAGGGGAGCAGTTCTTC

D: TRBD1
J: TRBJ1-1
size: .
V: TRBV11-3
CDR3: CASSFTGGTEAFF
DNA: TGTGCCAGCAGCTTTACAGGGGGCACTGAAGCTTTCTTT

D: .
J: TRBJ1-4
size: once
V: TRBV7-9
CDR3: CASSHNRLSNEKLFF
DNA: TGTGCCAGCAGCCACAACAGGCTATCTAATGAAAAACTGTTTTTT

D: TRBD2
J: TRBJ2-1
size: .
V: TRBV5-4
CDR3: CASSPRERLDNEQFF
DNA: TGTGCCAGCAGCCCGCGGGAGCGACTCGACAATGAGCAGTTCTTC

D: .
J: TRBJ1-1
size: .
V: TRBV27
CDR3: CASSSYLGGEDTEAFF
DNA: TGTGCCAGCAGTTCCTACCTGGGGGGGGAAGACACTGAAGCTTTCTTT

D: TRBD2
J: TRBJ2-7
size: .
V: TRBV7-2
CDR3: CASSHGTSGSYEQYF
DNA: TGTGCCAGCAGCCATGGGACTAGCGGCTCCTACGAGCAGTACTTC

D: .
J: TRBJ2-1
size: few
V: TRBV27
CDR3: CASRTGAVNEQFF
DNA: TGTGCCAGCAGAACGGGAGCTGTCAATGAGCAGTTCTTC

D: .
J: TRBJ2-1
size: .
V: TRBV9
CDR3: CASSSSDEQFF
DNA: TGTGCCAGCAGCTCTAGCGATGAGCAGTTCTTC

D: .
J: TRBJ1-1
size: .
V: TRBV10-3
CDR3: CAISDRVEAFF
DNA: TGTGCCATCAGTGATCGCGTAGAAGCTTTCTTT

D: TRBD1
J: TRBJ1-4
size: .
V: TRBV9
CDR3: CASSGQNRGHEKLFF
DNA: TGTGCCAGCAGCGGACAGAACAGGGGACATGAAAAACTGTTTTTT

D: .
J: TRBJ1-3
size: .
V: TRBV7-9
CDR3: CASSAGRGGNTIYF
DNA: TGTGCCAGCAGCGCCGGCAGGGGCGGAAACACCATATATTTT

D: TRBD2
J: TRBJ2-3
size: once
V: TRBV2
CDR3: CASSEGGSGADTQYF
DNA: TGTGCCAGCAGTGAGGGGGGGTCAGGAGCAGATACGCAGTATTTT